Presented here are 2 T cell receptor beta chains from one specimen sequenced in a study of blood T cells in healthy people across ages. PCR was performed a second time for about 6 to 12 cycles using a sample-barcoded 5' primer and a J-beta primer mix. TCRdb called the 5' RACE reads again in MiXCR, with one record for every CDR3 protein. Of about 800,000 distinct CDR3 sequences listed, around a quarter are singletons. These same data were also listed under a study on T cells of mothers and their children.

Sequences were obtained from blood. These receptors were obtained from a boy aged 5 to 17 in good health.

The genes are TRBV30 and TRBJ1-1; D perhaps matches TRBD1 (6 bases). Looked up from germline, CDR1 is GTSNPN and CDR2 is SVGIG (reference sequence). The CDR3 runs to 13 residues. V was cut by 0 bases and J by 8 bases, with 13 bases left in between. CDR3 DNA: TGTGCCTGGAGTGTGGTGTTGGGGGCGGAAGCTTTCTTT. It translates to CAWSVVLGAEAFF.

CDR3 region: CASSPIPGPSTDTQYF. CDR3 nucleotides: TGTGCCAGCAGTCCAATACCGGGACCCAGCACAGATACGCAGTATTTT. This chain links TRBV27 with TRBJ2-3; the D gene could be TRBD1 or TRBD2 (5 bases each). The V gene lost 5 bases and the J gene lost 0 bases, with 15 bases spanning the gap. The CDR3 is made up of 16 amino acids. Germline lookup yields CDR1 MNHEY and CDR2 SMNVEV (reference sequence).